Shown below are 17 T cell receptor beta chains from a single sample sequenced in a study of OX40 agonist ivuxolimab in advanced cancers. TCRdb's table, derived via immunoSEQ multiplex PCR, lists solely in-frame clones and lacks some. This table holds 65,000 to 95,000 clones, more than 70% found once. The sample consisted of CD4+ or CD8+ T cells sorted from blood, taken in a trial of the OX40 agonist ivuxolimab. Source of these receptors: an adult with an advanced solid tumor such as melanoma, head and neck, liver or kidney cancer.

The chain has TRBV7-9 and TRBJ1-2; D is unclear. The germline V and J ends were trimmed by 2 bases and 0 bases, with 7 bases remaining between them. Germline CDR1 is SEHNR and CDR2 is FQNEAQ (reference sequence). This CDR3 spans 14 amino acids. The DNA for the CDR3 is TGTGCCAGCAGCTTATCCGGGTCTAACTATGGCTACACCTTC. It specifies CASSLSGSNYGYTF. The entire variable domain, with the rest obtained from reference TRBV7-9 and TRBJ1-2, is as follows: DTGVSQNPRHKITKRGQNVTFRCDPISEHNRLYWYRQTLGQGPEFLTYFQNEAQLEKSRLLSDRFSAERPKGSFSTLEIQRTEQGDSAMYLCASSLSGSNYGYTFGSGTRLTVV.

This clone is a singleton in its sample. The V and J genes are TRBV7-3 and TRBJ1-4; D unresolved. Trimming took off 0 bases at V and 8 bases at J, with 7 bases between the two ends. The germline V gene has CDR1 SGHTA and CDR2 FQGTGA. The CDR3 totals 13 residues. The CDR3 DNA reads TGTGCCAGCAGCTTAACGAGAGGAGAAAAACTGTTTTTT. Encoded protein: CASSLTRGEKLFF.

This chain links TRBV6-6 with TRBJ1-1; D might be TRBD1 (6 bases). Germline V gene sequence: CDR1 MNHNY, CDR2 SVGAGI (reference sequence). V shed 6 bases and J shed 1 base, with 15 bases lying between them. The CDR3 extends over 15 amino acids. The CDR3: CASRIGDTSNTEAFF. CDR3 coding DNA: TGTGCCAGCAGGATAGGGGACACGTCGAACACTGAAGCTTTCTTT.

This clone was detected only a few times. The chain is built from TRBV5-8 and TRBJ2-6; no reliable D call. V was clipped by 4 bases and J by 1 base, with 24 bases between them. The V gene's germline CDR1 is SGHTS and CDR2 YDEGEE. The CDR3 length is 20 residues. Here the CDR3 DNA reads TGTGCCAGCAGCCGCGTTCGTACCTACGACCGGTGGTCTGGGGCCAACGTCCTGACTTTC. Its protein is CASSRVRTYDRWSGANVLTF.

The V and J genes are TRBV27 and TRBJ1-5; 7 bases match TRBD1. The CDR3 is made up of 15 amino acids. CDR1 MNHEY and CDR2 SMNVEV come from the germline V gene (reference sequence). The ends lost 6 bases at V and 0 bases at J; junction bases unmatched: 5. CDR3 in amino acids: CASSRGQYSNQPQHF. DNA of the CDR3: TGTGCCAGCAGCAGGGGACAGTATAGCAATCAGCCCCAGCATTTT.

The chain employs TRBV5-8 and TRBJ2-1, with 9 bases identical to TRBD2. V was pared by 0 bases and J by 3 bases, with 10 bases of the junction left unmatched. The length of the CDR3 is 18 residues. Germline CDR1 SGHTS, CDR2 YDEGEE. DNA of the CDR3: TGTGCCAGCAGCTTGGGGCCTCTAGCGGGGAACTACTACAATGAGCAGTTCTTC. Translating gives CASSLGPLAGNYYNEQFF.

This rearrangement joins TRBV19 to TRBJ1-5, with no clear D. This CDR3 contains 14 residues. The germline CDR1 and CDR2 sequences are LNHDA and SQIVND (reference sequence). V shed 5 bases and J shed 5 bases, with 13 bases lying between them. Here the CDR3 reads CASSPNRRDQPQHF. The CDR3 coding sequence is TGTGCCAGTAGTCCAAATAGGAGGGATCAGCCCCAGCATTTT. Variable domain in full (rest from reference TRBV19 and TRBJ1-5): DGGITQSPKYLFRKEGQNVTLSCEQNLNHDAMYWYRQDPGQGLRLIYYSQIVNDFQKGDIAEGYSVSREKKESFPLTVTSAQKNPTAFYLCASSPNRRDQPQHFGDGTRLSIL.

The V gene is TRBV7-2, the J gene TRBJ2-3, with unresolved D. This CDR3 is 15 amino acids long. Trimming took 5 bases from V and 0 from J, leaving 12 bases between them. Germline CDR1 reads SGHTA; CDR2 reads FQGNSA. CDR3 DNA: TGTGCCAGCAGCCGTTCCTACCTTAGCACAGATACGCAGTATTTT. It is translated as CASSRSYLSTDTQYF.

The CDR3 region is CASSIDGTGGFFNQPQHF. CDR3 sequence (DNA): TGTGCCAGTAGTATCGATGGGACAGGGGGCTTCTTCAATCAGCCCCAGCATTTT. V and J are TRBV19 and TRBJ1-5; 12 nucleotides agree with TRBD1. The germline CDR1 and CDR2 sequences are LNHDA and SQIVND (reference sequence). This CDR3 contains 18 residues. V lost 3 bases, J lost 3 bases, and 9 bases stayed unmatched. Together with reference TRBV19 and TRBJ1-5, the CDR3 gives the full variable domain: DGGITQSPKYLFRKEGQNVTLSCEQNLNHDAMYWYRQDPGQGLRLIYYSQIVNDFQKGDIAEGYSVSREKKESFPLTVTSAQKNPTAFYLCASSIDGTGGFFNQPQHFGDGTRLSIL.

The chain links TRBV4-2 to TRBJ2-3, with 9 bases lining up with TRBD1. The CDR3 totals 14 residues. Germline V gives CDR1 LGHNA, CDR2 YNFKEQ. Trimming cost V 4 bases and J 3 bases; bases outside gene matches: 2. CDR3 in DNA: TGTGCCAGCAGCCCCGGACAGGGGACAGATACGCAGTATTTT. It encodes CASSPGQGTDTQYF.

The chain carries TRBV29-1 and TRBJ1-1, with TRBD1 matching 7 bases. Germline V CDR1 and CDR2: SQVTM, ANQGSEA. CDR3 size: 12 residues. J was trimmed by 8 bases and V by 7 bases; bases with no gene match: 10. The CDR3 DNA reads as TGCAGCGCCCAGACAGGGTTTAGGGAAGCTTTCTTT. It is translated as CSAQTGFREAFF.

The genes are TRBV7-9 and TRBJ1-2; a possible D gene is TRBD1 (6 bases). The CDR3 has 14 amino acids. The germline V gene has CDR1 SEHNR and CDR2 FQNEAQ (reference sequence). With 2 bases removed from V and 4 bases from J, the gap between germline ends came to 11 bases. CDR3 DNA sequence: TGTGCCAGCAGCTTAACAGGGAGAGGCTATGGCTACACCTTC. Its translation: CASSLTGRGYGYTF.

The rearrangement links TRBV13 to TRBJ2-3; D gene ambiguous. There are 13 residues in the CDR3. Germline CDR1 is PRHDT and CDR2 is FYEKMQ (reference sequence). Trimming shortened V by 5 bases and J by 6 bases, and 12 bases separated the two germline ends. The CDR3 DNA sequence: TGTGCCAGCAGCCCATGGACCCGCGATACGCAGTATTTT. It yields the protein CASSPWTRDTQYF.

This clone was seen a few times. The rearrangement uses TRBV30 and TRBJ1-5; TRBD1 is a possible D gene (5 bases). The V end was cut by 1 base, the J end by 6 bases, with 10 bases between. CDR3 length: 13 residues. CDR1 is GTSNPN and CDR2 is SVGIG in the germline V gene (reference sequence). The CDR3 DNA reads as TGTGCCTGGAGTGGGACACCTACTCAGCCCCAGCATTTT. It is translated as CAWSGTPTQPQHF. The whole variable domain, filled in from reference TRBV30 and TRBJ1-5, reads SQTIHQWPATLVQPVGSPLSLECTVEGTSNPNLYWYRQAAGRGLQLLFYSVGIGQISSEVPQNLSASRPQDRQFILSSKKLLLSDSGFYLCAWSGTPTQPQHFGDGTRLSIL.

The CDR3 loop is CASTQYRGSQNIQYF. CDR3 coding DNA: TGTGCCAGCACCCAGTACAGGGGTTCCCAAAACATTCAGTACTTC. The V call is TRBV6-5, the J call TRBJ2-4, with 7 bases that match TRBD1. The V and J ends lost 7 bases and 5 bases, in that order; junction bases with no gene match: 11. CDR3 length equals 15 residues. Germline V gives CDR1 MNHEY, CDR2 SVGAGI.

This clone was counted once. J is TRBJ1-1 and V is TRBV5-6, with 7 bases lining up with TRBD1. The length of the CDR3 is 12 residues. V was pared by 7 bases and J by 4 bases, with 4 bases of the junction left unmatched. Looked up from germline, CDR1 is SGHDT and CDR2 is YYEEEE. DNA of the CDR3: TGTGCCAGCGGGGACAGAGGCACTGAAGCTTTCTTT. This sequence encodes CASGDRGTEAFF. Variable domain in full (rest from reference TRBV5-6 and TRBJ1-1): DAGVTQSPTHLIKTRGQQVTLRCSPKSGHDTVSWYQQALGQGPQFIFQYYEEEERQRGNFPDRFSGHQFPNYSSELNVNALLLGDSALYLCASGDRGTEAFFGQGTRLTVV.

The chain links TRBV4-2 to TRBJ1-5; D remains ambiguous. This CDR3 comprises 15 residues. The V and J ends lost 5 bases and 0 bases respectively, with 11 bases between them. Germline CDR1 and CDR2: LGHNA and YNFKEQ. In DNA form, the CDR3 reads TGTGCCAGCAGCTTGGAACCCTATAGCAATCAGCCCCAGCATTTT. It codes for CASSLEPYSNQPQHF.